Each of the 18 T cell receptor beta chains below was sequenced from the same sample in a study of a mutant IDH1 vaccine in newly diagnosed glioma. Time point: week 35, safety follow-up. Mutant IDH1 20-mer peptide, at 300 ug, made up each vaccine dose, with topical imiquimod. No antigen is known for these receptors. Clones were sequenced by immunoSEQ multiplex PCR, and TCRdb holds only the in-frame ones, with some missing. Of about 32,000 clones in the sample, 70% to 85% are singletons; the top ten hold 15% to 17%. The sample consisted of PBMCs, taken from a glioma patient whose treatment included an IDH1 peptide vaccine. The receptors come from a man aged 25-45 years with glioma.

In this sample, this clone turned up once. This chain links TRBV30 with TRBJ2-1; 8 bases match TRBD2. Trimming removed 4 bases from V and 9 bases from J; junction bases left unmatched: 8. Germline V gene sequence: CDR1 GTSNPN, CDR2 SVGIG (reference sequence). CDR3 length equals 13 residues. The CDR3 bases are TGTGCCTGGACCCGGGAGGGCCTAGGTGAGCAGTTCTTC. Its translation: CAWTREGLGEQFF.

This chain connects TRBV4-2 to TRBJ2-5; D uncertain. This CDR3 is 14 amino acids long. Trimming pared 1 base from V and 3 bases from J, leaving 9 bases between. Germline V gives CDR1 LGHNA, CDR2 YNFKEQ. CDR3 nucleotide sequence: TGTGCCAGCAGCCAAGTGGGTAGAGAAGAGACCCAGTACTTC. Its protein product is CASSQVGREETQYF.

The chain is built from TRBV11-2 and TRBJ1-1, with a possible D match to TRBD1 (5 bases). V was trimmed by 4 bases and J by 2 bases, leaving 14 bases between them. This CDR3 region has 15 residues. From germline, CDR1 is SGHAT and CDR2 FQNNGV. The CDR3 loop reads CASSYSGTSNTEAFF. The CDR3 DNA sequence: TGTGCCAGCAGCTACTCGGGGACCTCTAACACTGAAGCTTTCTTT.

The CDR3 bases are TGTGCCAGTAGCCCAAGTGGGTTACGGCAGCCCCAGCATTTT. Its translation: CASSPSGLRQPQHF. This sequence joins TRBV19 and TRBJ1-5; no firm D call. The CDR3 totals 14 residues. V was cut by 6 bases and J by 7 bases, with 16 bases left in between. Germline V gene data show CDR1 as LNHDA and CDR2 as SQIVND (reference sequence).

This clone has more than one count but fewer than ten. The genes are TRBV2 and TRBJ2-2; tentatively, D is TRBD1 (5 bases). The CDR3 totals 12 residues. Germline V gene lookup returns CDR1 SNHLY and CDR2 FYNNEI. Trimming cost V 2 bases and J 9 bases, with 7 bases left between them. CDR3: CASSEMGRELFF. CDR3 DNA sequence: TGTGCCAGCAGTGAAATGGGGCGGGAGCTGTTTTTT.

The V and J genes are TRBV19 and TRBJ2-1; 11 nucleotides line up with TRBD1. Trimming removed 4 bases from V and 8 bases from J; junction bases left unmatched: 7. Per the germline V gene, CDR1 is LNHDA and CDR2 is SQIVND (reference sequence). The length of the CDR3 is 15 residues. CDR3 in amino acids: CASSKKGQGAYEQFF. The CDR3, as DNA: TGTGCCAGTAGTAAAAAAGGACAGGGGGCGTATGAGCAGTTCTTC. Combining the CDR3 with reference TRBV19 and TRBJ2-1 gives the whole variable domain DGGITQSPKYLFRKEGQNVTLSCEQNLNHDAMYWYRQDPGQGLRLIYYSQIVNDFQKGDIAEGYSVSREKKESFPLTVTSAQKNPTAFYLCASSKKGQGAYEQFFGPGTRLTVL.

V is TRBV19 and J is TRBJ1-1; 8 nucleotides match TRBD1. CDR3 length equals 14 residues. Per the germline V gene, CDR1 is LNHDA and CDR2 is SQIVND (reference sequence). V shed 7 bases, J shed 5 bases, and the junction held 9 bases outside the gene matches. The CDR3 loop reads CASIIQGGMTEAFF. In DNA, the CDR3 is TGTGCCAGTATCATACAGGGGGGGATGACTGAAGCTTTCTTT.

The chain carries TRBV25-1 and TRBJ1-2, with no clear D. The CDR3 contains 14 residues. V lost 3 bases, J lost 5 bases, and 13 bases lay in between. Germline V gene sequence: CDR1 MGHDK, CDR2 SYGVNS. Here the CDR3 reads CASSERWRTYGYTF. For the CDR3, the DNA is TGTGCCAGCAGTGAGCGGTGGCGGACTTATGGCTACACCTTC.

The chain is built from TRBV19 and TRBJ1-3; D uncertain. CDR3 length: 16 amino acids. Deletions cut 3 bases from V and 0 bases from J, with 12 bases between. Germline lookup yields CDR1 LNHDA and CDR2 SQIVND (reference sequence). CDR3 residues: CASSIGAALSGNTIYF. CDR3 sequence (DNA): TGTGCCAGTAGTATCGGAGCAGCCCTCTCTGGAAACACCATATATTTT.

This clone turned up a few times. The chain links TRBV5-1 to TRBJ1-1; unclear D gene. Germline CDR1 is SGHRS and CDR2 is YFSETQ. This CDR3 has 12 amino acids. The V gene lost 3 bases and the J gene lost 7 bases, with 10 bases spanning the gap. In DNA form, the CDR3 reads TGCGCCAGCAGCTGGAACAGAAATGAAGCTTTCTTT. This translates into CASSWNRNEAFF.

V gene TRBV4-1 combines with J gene TRBJ2-2; the D gene is possibly TRBD2 (5 bases). CDR1 MGHRA and CDR2 YSYEKL come from the germline V gene. The CDR3 loop spans 17 amino acids. Between the trimmed V and J ends, which lost 0 bases and 2 bases, there was a span of 13 bases. This chain's CDR3 is CASSQEIASFNTGELFF. The CDR3, as DNA: TGCGCCAGCAGCCAAGAAATAGCGAGCTTTAACACCGGGGAGCTGTTTTTT.

The chain recombines TRBV4-1 with TRBJ2-7; no definite D call. V shed 0 bases and J shed 7 bases, with 10 bases lying between them. Germline CDR1 reads MGHRA; CDR2 reads YSYEKL. The CDR3 sequence is 13 residues long. CDR3 sequence (DNA): TGCGCCAGCAGCCAAGAATCAAGCGTTGAGCAGTACTTC. It specifies CASSQESSVEQYF.

V gene TRBV5-1 combines with J gene TRBJ2-3; TRBD1 matches 10 bases. The germline CDR1 and CDR2 sequences are SGHRS and YFSETQ. This CDR3 spans 16 amino acids. With V trimmed by 4 bases and J by 0 bases, 5 bases remained unmatched. This chain's CDR3 is CASSPTGGRSTDTQYF. The CDR3 DNA reads as TGCGCCAGCAGCCCGACAGGGGGCCGTAGCACAGATACGCAGTATTTT. Full variable domain (rest looked up from reference TRBV5-1 and TRBJ2-3): KAGVTQTPRYLIKTRGQQVTLSCSPISGHRSVSWYQQTPGQGLQFLFEYFSETQRNKGNFPGRFSGRQFSNSRSEMNVSTLELGDSALYLCASSPTGGRSTDTQYFGPGTRLTVL.

The chain has TRBV19 and TRBJ1-2, with D possibly matching TRBD1 (5 bases). The germline gives CDR1 LNHDA, CDR2 SQIVND (reference sequence). With 11 bases removed from V and 2 bases from J, the gap between germline ends came to 12 bases. The CDR3 contains 12 residues. In nucleotides, the CDR3 is TGTGCCTCCAAGACAGAAAACTATGGCTACACCTTC. It translates to CASKTENYGYTF. Complete variable domain (other parts from reference TRBV19 and TRBJ1-2): DGGITQSPKYLFRKEGQNVTLSCEQNLNHDAMYWYRQDPGQGLRLIYYSQIVNDFQKGDIAEGYSVSREKKESFPLTVTSAQKNPTAFYLCASKTENYGYTFGSGTRLTVV.

The chain links TRBV27 to TRBJ1-1, with D possibly being TRBD1 (6 bases). Trimming took 6 bases from V and 3 from J, leaving 20 bases between them. The length of the CDR3 is 16 residues. Germline CDR1 MNHEY, CDR2 SMNVEV (reference sequence). The DNA of the CDR3 is TGTGCCAGCAGCCCGGTAGGGCAGGGGCAGTACACTGAAGCTTTCTTT. Translation: CASSPVGQGQYTEAFF.

This chain links TRBV6-5 with TRBJ1-4; D gene unclear. Between the trimmed V and J ends, which lost 3 bases and 2 bases, there was a span of 4 bases. The CDR3 loop spans 13 amino acids. Looked up from germline, CDR1 is MNHEY and CDR2 is SVGAGI. The CDR3 region is CASSYGTNEKLFF. CDR3 nucleotide sequence: TGTGCCAGCAGTTATGGCACTAATGAAAAACTGTTTTTT.

J is TRBJ2-5 and V is TRBV4-1; 8 bases line up with TRBD1. The J segment lost 5 bases and the V segment lost 1 base, leaving 12 bases of the junction unmatched. Germline-derived CDR1 and CDR2 are MGHRA and YSYEKL. The CDR3 is made up of 17 amino acids. The CDR3 region is CASSQVHIEQGDETQYF. CDR3 DNA sequence: TGCGCCAGCAGCCAAGTACATATAGAACAGGGGGACGAGACCCAGTACTTC.

V and J are TRBV5-1 and TRBJ1-1; TRBD1 matches 9 bases. With V trimmed by 6 bases and J by 5 bases, 11 bases remained unmatched. CDR1 and CDR2 from the germline V gene are SGHRS and YFSETQ. The CDR3 contains 15 residues. CDR3 region: CASTSRGQGYTEAFF. The CDR3 DNA sequence: TGCGCCAGCACCTCTAGGGGACAGGGATATACTGAAGCTTTCTTT.